The rows below give T cell receptor beta chains drawn from one sample of a study of T-cell reconstitution after alpha-beta-depleted transplantation in children. Each CDR3 protein gets one entry after TCRdb re-called the PCR reads with MiXCR. The sample lists about 130,000 distinct CDR3 sequences; about 9.6% were seen once. The starting material was PBMCs, mostly from graft donor cells, obtained 180 days after TCRalphabeta/CD19-depleted stem cell transplant. The receptors derive from a girl less than two years old who had a stem cell transplant for combined immunodeficiency, so the T cells may come from the graft donor. CDR3s include the opening cysteine and the closing phenylalanine or tryptophan. The D gene is left open where the match is weak. Where a row states a size, it is once, few, many or the class of an expanded clone; other rows omit it.

-	TRBJ1-2	13	TRBV29-1	many	TGCAGCACATCCGGGGGGCCGATAGAAGGCTACACCTTC	CSTSGGPIEGYTF
-	TRBJ2-1	14	TRBV29-1	many	TGCAGCGTTGTTTCCGGGGGACACTACAATGAGCAGTTCTTC	CSVVSGGHYNEQFF
-	TRBJ1-6	15	TRBV3-1	-	TGTGCCAGCAGCCAAGAAACAGGGTTTAATTCACCCCTCCACTTT	CASSQETGFNSPLHF
TRBD2	TRBJ2-7	13	TRBV29-1	-	TGCAGCGTTGGCACTAGCGGGGCATACGAGCAGTACTTC	CSVGTSGAYEQYF
-	TRBJ2-2	15	TRBV4-3	many	TGCGCCAGCAGCCAAACCGGGACTCGGCCCGGGGAGCTGTTTTTT	CASSQTGTRPGELFF
-	TRBJ1-5	14	TRBV16	-	TGTGCCAGCAGCCAATCGTGGATAAATCAGCCCCAGCATTTT	CASSQSWINQPQHF
-	TRBJ2-7	13	TRBV2	few	TGTGCCAGCAGGAGCACCTACTCCTACGAGCAGTACTTC	CASRSTYSYEQYF
-	TRBJ1-4	17	TRBV6-5	-	TGTGCCAGCAGTTACTCGAAAGGGGAAGCAACTAATGAAAAACTGTTTTTT	CASSYSKGEATNEKLFF
-	TRBJ2-7	11	TRBV7-2	few	TGTGCCAGCAGCGCCCAGTACGAGCAGTACTTC	CASSAQYEQYF
-	TRBJ1-1	15	TRBV6-1	-	TGTGCCAGCAGTGAATATGGCAGGAGCTACACTGAAGCTTTCTTT	CASSEYGRSYTEAFF
-	TRBJ1-2	14	TRBV3-1	few	TGTGCCAGCAGCCAAAGGGAAGGGATCTATGGCTACACCTTC	CASSQREGIYGYTF
-	TRBJ2-4	11	TRBV20-1	-	TGCAGTGCGGGGGACGCGTGCATTCAGTACTTC	CSAGDACIQYF
-	TRBJ1-4	13	TRBV10-3	-	TGTGCCATCAGTGGCGCCGATAATGAAAAACTGTTTTTT	CAISGADNEKLFF
-	TRBJ2-2	16	TRBV11-3	once	TGTGCCAGCAGCTTAGATGGGAGCGGGAACACCGGGGAGCTGTTTTTT	CASSLDGSGNTGELFF
TRBD2	TRBJ2-7	15	TRBV20-1	few	TGCAGTGCTCGGCCTTTGTCGGGGGGATCCTACGAGCAGTACTTC	CSARPLSGGSYEQYF
-	TRBJ1-5	15	TRBV6-1	many	TGTGCCAGCACACTCCCGACGGAAGGCAATCAGCCCCAGCATTTT	CASTLPTEGNQPQHF
TRBD2	TRBJ2-1	16	TRBV20-1	few	TGCAGTGCTAGAGATACAGCTAGCGGACCCTACAATGAGCAGTTCTTC	CSARDTASGPYNEQFF
TRBD1	TRBJ1-1	15	TRBV12-3/TRBV12-4	-	TGTGCCAGCAGTCTTACAGGGGGCGCGAGCACTGAAGCTTTCTTT	CASSLTGGASTEAFF
-	TRBJ1-6	12	TRBV5-1	few	TGCGCCAGCAGAGGGCCTCATTCACCCCTCCACTTT	CASRGPHSPLHF
TRBD1	TRBJ2-5	13	TRBV7-2	-	TGTGCCAGCAGCTTACGACAGGGGAAGACCCAGTACTTC	CASSLRQGKTQYF
TRBD1	TRBJ2-2	16	TRBV7-8	few	TGTGCCAGCAGCTTAGAAAGGGGGCTGCTCACCGGGGAGCTGTTTTTT	CASSLERGLLTGELFF
TRBD1	TRBJ1-5	18	TRBV6-1	few	TGTGCCAGCAGCACCGGGACAGGGACCATCCATAGCAATCAGCCCCAGCATTTT	CASSTGTGTIHSNQPQHF
-	TRBJ2-1	15	TRBV29-1	-	TGCAGCGTTTCCCACCGTATCGGGAATTACAATGAGCAGTTCTTC	CSVSHRIGNYNEQFF
-	TRBJ2-2	15	TRBV6-1	few	TGTGCCAGCAGTCGCGGGTCGATCTTCCCCGGGGAGCTGTTTTTT	CASSRGSIFPGELFF
-	TRBJ2-7	13	TRBV5-1	few	TGCGCCAGCAGCTTCTCGGTAGCCTACGAGCAGTACTTC	CASSFSVAYEQYF